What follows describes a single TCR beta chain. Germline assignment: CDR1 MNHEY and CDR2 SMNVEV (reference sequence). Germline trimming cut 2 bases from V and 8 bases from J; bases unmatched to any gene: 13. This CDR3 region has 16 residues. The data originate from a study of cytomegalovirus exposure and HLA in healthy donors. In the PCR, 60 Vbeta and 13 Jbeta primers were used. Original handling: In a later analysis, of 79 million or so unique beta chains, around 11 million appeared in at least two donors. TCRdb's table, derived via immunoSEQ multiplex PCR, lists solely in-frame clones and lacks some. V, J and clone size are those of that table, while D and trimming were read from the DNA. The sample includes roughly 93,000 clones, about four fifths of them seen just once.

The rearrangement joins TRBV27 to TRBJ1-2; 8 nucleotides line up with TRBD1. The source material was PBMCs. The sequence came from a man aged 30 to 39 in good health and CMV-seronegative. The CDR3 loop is CASSLVLGTGLGGYTF. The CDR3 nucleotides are TGTGCCAGCAGTTTAGTTTTGGGGACAGGTCTAGGCGGCTACACCTTC.